Below, 8 T cell receptor beta chains from the same sample are listed, as sequenced in a study of blood T cell repertoires in COVID-19. The repertoire was sequenced with immunoSEQ multiplex PCR; TCRdb's copy has only in-frame clones and lacks some. Among over 85,000 clones, roughly 91% were seen once, and the ten largest hold about 3%. The sequencing input was peripheral blood. The receptors here all came from a woman aged 50 to 60 with acute or convalescent COVID-19.

As for this clone: The sample has other DNA sequences that encode this CDR3 too. The genes are TRBV18 and TRBJ1-3; 12 bases match TRBD1. Germline V gene data show CDR1 as KGHSH and CDR2 as LQKENI. The CDR3 spans 17 residues. Germline trimming cut 2 bases from V and 2 bases from J; bases unmatched to any gene: 4. The CDR3 sequence is CASSPRGQGATGNTIYF. CDR3 coding DNA: TGTGCCAGCTCACCAAGGGGACAGGGGGCGACTGGAAACACCATATATTTT.

V usage is TRBV18 and J usage is TRBJ1-5; TRBD1 matches 9 bases. With 2 bases clipped from V and 6 bases from J, the junction kept 5 bases outside the gene matches. This CDR3 contains 15 residues. CDR1 is KGHSH, CDR2 LQKENI, per germline. CDR3 bases: TGTGCCAGCTCACCAGAAGGACAGGGGAGTCAGCCCCAGCATTTT. Protein sequence: CASSPEGQGSQPQHF.

This chain uses TRBV19 with TRBJ2-3, with D hard to call. The CDR3 totals 14 residues. Trimming cost V 10 bases and J 0 bases, with 14 bases left between them. CDR1 and CDR2 (germline): LNHDA, SQIVND (reference sequence). CDR3 residues: CATKPIGSTDTQYF. CDR3 nucleotide sequence: TGTGCCACCAAGCCAATCGGGAGCACAGATACGCAGTATTTT. Filled out from reference TRBV19 and TRBJ2-3, the complete variable domain reads DGGITQSPKYLFRKEGQNVTLSCEQNLNHDAMYWYRQDPGQGLRLIYYSQIVNDFQKGDIAEGYSVSREKKESFPLTVTSAQKNPTAFYLCATKPIGSTDTQYFGPGTRLTVL.

The CDR3 spells CASSRSGNTEAFF. The CDR3 nucleotides read TGCGCCAGCAGCCGTTCGGGGAACACTGAAGCTTTCTTT. This chain joins TRBV5-1 and TRBJ1-1; no reliable D call. Trimming cost V 4 bases and J 1 base, with 8 bases left between them. This CDR3 has 13 amino acids. CDR1 is SGHRS and CDR2 is YFSETQ in the germline V gene.

The chain links TRBV6-5 to TRBJ1-2; 7 bases are shared with TRBD1. The CDR3 length is 12 residues. CDR1 and CDR2 from the germline V gene are MNHEY and SVGAGI. The V gene end was trimmed by 7 bases and the J gene end by 2 bases; junction bases not matched to a gene: 1. The CDR3 loop reads CASKGQNYGYTF. The CDR3 DNA follows: TGTGCCAGCAAGGGACAGAACTATGGCTACACCTTC.

The CDR3 loop reads CASRSSVAGESNEQFF. CDR3 in DNA: TGTGCCAGCAGGTCATCCGTAGCGGGAGAATCCAATGAGCAGTTCTTC. This sequence joins TRBV28 and TRBJ2-1; 9 bases map to TRBD2. The CDR3 runs to 16 residues. V dropped 6 bases and J dropped 6; count of bases not matched to a gene: 12. Germline CDR1 MDHEN, CDR2 SYDVKM.

V gene TRBV24-1 combines with J gene TRBJ2-1, with 11 bases fitting TRBD2. With 3 bases clipped from V and 8 bases from J, the junction kept 8 bases outside the gene matches. This CDR3 comprises 16 residues. The germline V gene encodes CDR1 KGHDR and CDR2 SFDVKD. In DNA, the CDR3 is TGTGCCACCAGTGATCGAACTAGCGGGAGTATCCATGAGCAGTTCTTC. Its translation is CATSDRTSGSIHEQFF.

Regarding this clone: One end of the junction does not line up with germline, which may come from a read error. The chain is built from TRBV7-9 and TRBJ2-7; D might be TRBD2 (6 bases). The CDR3 runs to 15 residues. Germline-derived CDR1 and CDR2 are SEHNR and FQNEAQ (reference sequence). CDR3 in DNA: TGTGCCAGCAGCTTTTCACCCGGACTATACTACGAGCGGTACTTC. This translates into CASSFSPGLYYERYF.